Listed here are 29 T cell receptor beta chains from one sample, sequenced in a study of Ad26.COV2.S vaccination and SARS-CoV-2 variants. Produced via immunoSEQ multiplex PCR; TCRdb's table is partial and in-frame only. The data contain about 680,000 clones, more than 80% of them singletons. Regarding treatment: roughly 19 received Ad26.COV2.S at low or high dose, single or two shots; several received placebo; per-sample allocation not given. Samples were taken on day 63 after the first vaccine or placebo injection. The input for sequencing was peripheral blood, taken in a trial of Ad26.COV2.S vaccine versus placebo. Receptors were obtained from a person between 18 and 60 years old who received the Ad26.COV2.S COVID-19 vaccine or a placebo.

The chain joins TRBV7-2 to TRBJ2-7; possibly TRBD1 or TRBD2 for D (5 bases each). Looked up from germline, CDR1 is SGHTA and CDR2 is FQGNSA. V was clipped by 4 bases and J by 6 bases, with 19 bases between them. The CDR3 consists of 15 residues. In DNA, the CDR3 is TGTGCCAGCAGCTCCTATCTAGCAGGGCCCCCCGAGCAGTACTTC. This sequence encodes CASSSYLAGPPEQYF.

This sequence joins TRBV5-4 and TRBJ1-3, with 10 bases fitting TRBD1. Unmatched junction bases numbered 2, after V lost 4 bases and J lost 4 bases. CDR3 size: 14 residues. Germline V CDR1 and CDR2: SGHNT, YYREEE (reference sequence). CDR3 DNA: TGTGCCAGCAGCACGACAGGGGGCGGAAACACCATATATTTT. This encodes CASSTTGGGNTIYF.

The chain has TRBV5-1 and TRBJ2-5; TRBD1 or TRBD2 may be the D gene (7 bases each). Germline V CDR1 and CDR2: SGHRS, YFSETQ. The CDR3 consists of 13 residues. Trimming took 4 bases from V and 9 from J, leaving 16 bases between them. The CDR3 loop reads CASSQGGSESQYF. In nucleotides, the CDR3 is TGCGCCAGCAGCCAGGGGGGGTCCGAGTCCCAGTACTTC.

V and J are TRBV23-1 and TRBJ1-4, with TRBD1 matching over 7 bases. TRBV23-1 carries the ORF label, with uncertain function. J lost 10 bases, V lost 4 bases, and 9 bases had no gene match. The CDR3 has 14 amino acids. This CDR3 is CASSPWRGLGKLFF. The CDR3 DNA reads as TGCGCCAGCAGTCCCTGGAGGGGGCTGGGAAAACTGTTTTTT.

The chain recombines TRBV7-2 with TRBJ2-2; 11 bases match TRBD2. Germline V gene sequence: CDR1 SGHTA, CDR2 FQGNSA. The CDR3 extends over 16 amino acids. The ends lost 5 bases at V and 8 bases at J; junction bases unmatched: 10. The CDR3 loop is CASSPQTTSGGGELFF. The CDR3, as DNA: TGTGCCAGCAGCCCCCAAACTACTAGCGGGGGTGGGGAGCTGTTTTTT.

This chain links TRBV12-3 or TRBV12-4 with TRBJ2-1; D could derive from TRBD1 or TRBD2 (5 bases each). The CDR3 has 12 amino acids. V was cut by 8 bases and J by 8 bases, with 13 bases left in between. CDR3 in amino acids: CASSLRGDEQFF. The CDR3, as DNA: TGTGCCAGCTCCTTGAGGGGCGATGAGCAGTTCTTC.

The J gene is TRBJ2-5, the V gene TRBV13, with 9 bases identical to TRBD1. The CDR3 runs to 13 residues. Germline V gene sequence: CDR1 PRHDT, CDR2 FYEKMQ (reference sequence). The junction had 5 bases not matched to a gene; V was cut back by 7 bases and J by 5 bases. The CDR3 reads CASTTGGAETQYF. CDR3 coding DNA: TGTGCCAGCACCACAGGGGGCGCGGAGACCCAGTACTTC.

The CDR3: CASSYSGSTGELFF. CDR3 sequence (DNA): TGTGCCAGCAGCTATAGCGGGAGTACCGGGGAGCTGTTTTTT. The rearrangement uses TRBV7-9 and TRBJ2-2; 9 positions agree with TRBD2. Germline V lookup: CDR1 SEHNR, CDR2 FQNEAQ (reference sequence). The V and J ends lost 4 bases and 5 bases, in that order; junction bases with no gene match: 2. This CDR3 comprises 14 residues.

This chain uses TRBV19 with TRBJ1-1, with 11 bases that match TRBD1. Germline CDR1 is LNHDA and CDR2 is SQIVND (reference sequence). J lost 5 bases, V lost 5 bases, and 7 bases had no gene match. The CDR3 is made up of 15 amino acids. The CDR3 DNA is TGTGCCAGTAGTCCCAAGGACAGGGGGCGTACTGAAGCTTTCTTT. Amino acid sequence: CASSPKDRGRTEAFF.

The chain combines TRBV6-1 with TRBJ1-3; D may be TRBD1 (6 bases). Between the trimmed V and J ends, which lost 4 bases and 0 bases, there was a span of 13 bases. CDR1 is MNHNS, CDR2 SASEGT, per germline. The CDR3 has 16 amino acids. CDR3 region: CASSANRASSGNTIYF. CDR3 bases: TGTGCCAGCAGTGCCAACAGGGCGTCCTCTGGAAACACCATATATTTT.

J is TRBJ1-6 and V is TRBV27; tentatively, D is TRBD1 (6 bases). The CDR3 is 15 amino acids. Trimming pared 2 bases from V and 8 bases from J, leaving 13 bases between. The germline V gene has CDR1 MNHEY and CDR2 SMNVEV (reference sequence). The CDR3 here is CASSLIGGQDSPLHF. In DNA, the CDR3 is TGTGCCAGCAGTTTAATTGGGGGCCAAGATTCACCCCTCCACTTT.

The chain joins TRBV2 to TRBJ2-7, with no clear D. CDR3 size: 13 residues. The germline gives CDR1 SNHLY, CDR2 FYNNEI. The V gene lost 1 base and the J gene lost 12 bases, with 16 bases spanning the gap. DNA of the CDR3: TGTGCCAGCAGTGAAGGACCCTCCTCCATACCGTACTTC. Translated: CASSEGPSSIPYF.

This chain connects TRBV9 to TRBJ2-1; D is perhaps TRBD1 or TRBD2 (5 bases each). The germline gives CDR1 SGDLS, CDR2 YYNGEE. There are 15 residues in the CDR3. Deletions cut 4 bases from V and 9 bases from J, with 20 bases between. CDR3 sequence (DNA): TGTGCCAGCAGCCTCCGGGACGCCATCATCAGTGAGCAGTTCTTC. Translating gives CASSLRDAIISEQFF.

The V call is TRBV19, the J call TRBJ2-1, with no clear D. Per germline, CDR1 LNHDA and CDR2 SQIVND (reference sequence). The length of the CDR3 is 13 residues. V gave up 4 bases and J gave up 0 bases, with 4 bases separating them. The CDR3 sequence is CASSRVSYNEQFF. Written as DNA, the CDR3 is TGTGCCAGTAGTAGGGTCTCCTACAATGAGCAGTTCTTC.

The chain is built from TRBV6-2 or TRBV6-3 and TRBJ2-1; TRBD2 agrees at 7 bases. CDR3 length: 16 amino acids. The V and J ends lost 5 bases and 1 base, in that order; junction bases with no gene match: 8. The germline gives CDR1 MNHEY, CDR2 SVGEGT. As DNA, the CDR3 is TGTGCCAGCAGTCGTCCTTTGGGGGGGTCCTACAATGAGCAGTTCTTC. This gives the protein CASSRPLGGSYNEQFF.

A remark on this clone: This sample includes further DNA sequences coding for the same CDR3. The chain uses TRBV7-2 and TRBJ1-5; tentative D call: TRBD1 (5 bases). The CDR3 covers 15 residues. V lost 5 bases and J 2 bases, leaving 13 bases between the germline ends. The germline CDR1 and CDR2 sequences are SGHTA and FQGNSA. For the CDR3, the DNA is TGTGCCAGCAGCCCTCAGGGACGGCGCAATCAGCCCCAGCATTTT. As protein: CASSPQGRRNQPQHF. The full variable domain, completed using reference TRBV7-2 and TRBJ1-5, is GAGVSQSPSNKVTEKGKDVELRCDPISGHTALYWYRQSLGQGLEFLIYFQGNSAPDKSGLPSDRFSAERTGGSVSTLTIQRTQQEDSAVYLCASSPQGRRNQPQHFGDGTRLSIL.

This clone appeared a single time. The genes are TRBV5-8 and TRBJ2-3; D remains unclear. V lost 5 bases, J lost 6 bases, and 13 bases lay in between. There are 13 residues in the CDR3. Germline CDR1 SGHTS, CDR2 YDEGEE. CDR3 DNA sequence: TGTGCCAGCAGGACGACCGCGTGGGATACGCAGTATTTT. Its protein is CASRTTAWDTQYF.

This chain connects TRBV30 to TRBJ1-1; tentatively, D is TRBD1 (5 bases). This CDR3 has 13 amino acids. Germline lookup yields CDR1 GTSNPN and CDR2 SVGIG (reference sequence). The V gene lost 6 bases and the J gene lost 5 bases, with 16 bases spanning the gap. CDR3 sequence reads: CACRSGGETEAFF. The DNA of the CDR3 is TGTGCCTGCCGAAGTGGGGGGGAAACTGAAGCTTTCTTT.

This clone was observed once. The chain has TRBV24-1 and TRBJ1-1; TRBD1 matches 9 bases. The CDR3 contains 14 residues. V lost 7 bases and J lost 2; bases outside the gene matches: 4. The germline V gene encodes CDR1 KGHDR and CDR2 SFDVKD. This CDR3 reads CATRGTGTNTEAFF. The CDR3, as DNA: TGTGCCACCAGAGGGACAGGGACTAACACTGAAGCTTTCTTT.

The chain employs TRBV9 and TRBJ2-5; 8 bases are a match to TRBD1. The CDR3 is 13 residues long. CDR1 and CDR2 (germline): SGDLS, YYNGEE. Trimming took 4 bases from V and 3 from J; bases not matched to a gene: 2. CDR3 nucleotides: TGTGCCAGCAGCTCGGGACAGGAAGAGACCCAGTACTTC. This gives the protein CASSSGQEETQYF.

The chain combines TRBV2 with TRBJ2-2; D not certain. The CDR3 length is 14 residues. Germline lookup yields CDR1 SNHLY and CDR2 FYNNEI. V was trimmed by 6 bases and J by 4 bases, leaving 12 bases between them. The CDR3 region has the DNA TGTGCCAGCAGGTTCCTCGTAGGCACCGGGGAGCTGTTTTTT. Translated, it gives CASRFLVGTGELFF.

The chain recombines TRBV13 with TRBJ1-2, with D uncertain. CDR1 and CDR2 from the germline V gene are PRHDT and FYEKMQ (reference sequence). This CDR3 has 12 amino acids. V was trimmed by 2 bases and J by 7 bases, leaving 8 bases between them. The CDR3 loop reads CASSLWEAGYTF. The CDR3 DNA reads TGTGCCAGCAGCTTATGGGAGGCTGGCTACACCTTC. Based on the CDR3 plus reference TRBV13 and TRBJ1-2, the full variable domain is AAGVIQSPRHLIKEKRETATLKCYPIPRHDTVYWYQQGPGQDPQFLISFYEKMQSDKGSIPDRFSAQQFSDYHSELNMSSLELGDSALYFCASSLWEAGYTFGSGTRLTVV.

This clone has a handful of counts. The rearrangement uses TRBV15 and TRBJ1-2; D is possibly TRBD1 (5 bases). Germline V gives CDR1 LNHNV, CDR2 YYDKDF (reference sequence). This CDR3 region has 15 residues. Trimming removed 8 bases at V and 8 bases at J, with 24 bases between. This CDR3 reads CATRRAESGARGYTF. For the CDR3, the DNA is TGTGCCACCCGGCGAGCGGAGAGTGGGGCCAGGGGCTACACCTTC.

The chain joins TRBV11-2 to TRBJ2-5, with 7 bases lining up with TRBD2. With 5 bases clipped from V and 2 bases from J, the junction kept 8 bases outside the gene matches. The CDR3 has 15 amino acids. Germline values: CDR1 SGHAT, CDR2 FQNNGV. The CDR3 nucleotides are TGTGCCAGCAGCCAGCGGAGGGGAGGGCAAGAGACCCAGTACTTC. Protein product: CASSQRRGGQETQYF. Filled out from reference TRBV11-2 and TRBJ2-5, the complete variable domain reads EAGVAQSPRYKIIEKRQSVAFWCNPISGHATLYWYQQILGQGPKLLIQFQNNGVVDDSQLPKDRFSAERLKGVDSTLKIQPAKLEDSAVYLCASSQRRGGQETQYFGPGTRLLVL.

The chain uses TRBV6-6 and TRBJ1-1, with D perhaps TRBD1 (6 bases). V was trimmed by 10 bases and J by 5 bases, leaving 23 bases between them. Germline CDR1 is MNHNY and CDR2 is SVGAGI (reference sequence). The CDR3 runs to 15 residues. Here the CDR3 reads CAILRGEDRGTEAFF. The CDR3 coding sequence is TGTGCCATTCTTCGGGGTGAGGACAGAGGGACTGAAGCTTTCTTT.

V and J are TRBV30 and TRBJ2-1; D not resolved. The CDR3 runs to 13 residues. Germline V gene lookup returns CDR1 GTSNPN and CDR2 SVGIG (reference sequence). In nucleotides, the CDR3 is TGTGCTCTTTCTAGGCGCTCCTACAATGAGCAGTTCTTC. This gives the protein CALSRRSYNEQFF.

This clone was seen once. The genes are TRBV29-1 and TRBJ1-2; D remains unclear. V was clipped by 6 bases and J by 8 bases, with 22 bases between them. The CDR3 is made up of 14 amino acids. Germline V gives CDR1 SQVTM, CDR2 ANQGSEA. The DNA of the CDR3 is TGCAGCGTGGGCCTACCGGCCGGGGATAAAGGCTACACCTTC. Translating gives CSVGLPAGDKGYTF.

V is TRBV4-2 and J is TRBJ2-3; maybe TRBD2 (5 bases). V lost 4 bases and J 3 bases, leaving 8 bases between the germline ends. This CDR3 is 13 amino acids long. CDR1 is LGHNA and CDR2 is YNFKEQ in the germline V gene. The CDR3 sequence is CASSLEGTDTQYF. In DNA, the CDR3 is TGTGCCAGCAGCCTAGAGGGAACAGATACGCAGTATTTT.

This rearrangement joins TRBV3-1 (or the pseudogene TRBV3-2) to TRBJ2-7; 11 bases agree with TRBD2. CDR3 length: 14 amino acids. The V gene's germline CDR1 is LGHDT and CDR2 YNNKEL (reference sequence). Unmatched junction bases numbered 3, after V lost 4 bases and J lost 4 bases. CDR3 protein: CASSLAGGKYEQYF. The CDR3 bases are TGTGCCAGCAGCCTAGCGGGAGGGAAGTACGAGCAGTACTTC.